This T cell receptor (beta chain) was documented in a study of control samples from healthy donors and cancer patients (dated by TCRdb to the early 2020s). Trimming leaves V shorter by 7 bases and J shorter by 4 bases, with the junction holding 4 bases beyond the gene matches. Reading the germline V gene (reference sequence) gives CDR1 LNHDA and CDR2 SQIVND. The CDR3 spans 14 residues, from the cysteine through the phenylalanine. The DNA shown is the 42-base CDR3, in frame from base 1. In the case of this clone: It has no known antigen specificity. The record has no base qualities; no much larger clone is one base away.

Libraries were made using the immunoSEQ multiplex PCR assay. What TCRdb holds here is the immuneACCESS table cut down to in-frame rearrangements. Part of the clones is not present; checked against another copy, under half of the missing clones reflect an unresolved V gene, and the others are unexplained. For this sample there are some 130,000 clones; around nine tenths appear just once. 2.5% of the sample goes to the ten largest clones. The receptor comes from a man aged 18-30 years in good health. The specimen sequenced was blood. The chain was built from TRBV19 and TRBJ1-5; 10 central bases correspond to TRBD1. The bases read TGTGCCAGTACCCCGGGACAGGGGAATCAGCCCCAGCATTTT. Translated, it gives CASTPGQGNQPQHF.